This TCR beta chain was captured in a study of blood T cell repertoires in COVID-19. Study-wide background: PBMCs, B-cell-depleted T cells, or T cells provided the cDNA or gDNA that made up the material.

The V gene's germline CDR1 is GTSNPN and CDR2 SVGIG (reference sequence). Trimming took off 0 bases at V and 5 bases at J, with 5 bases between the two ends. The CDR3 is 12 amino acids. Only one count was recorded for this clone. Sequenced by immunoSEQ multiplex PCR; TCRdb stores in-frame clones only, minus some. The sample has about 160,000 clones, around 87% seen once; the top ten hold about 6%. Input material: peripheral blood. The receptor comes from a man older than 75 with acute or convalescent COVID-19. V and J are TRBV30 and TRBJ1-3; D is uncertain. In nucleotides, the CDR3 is TGTGCCTGGAGTGTTAGTAGAAACACCATATATTTT. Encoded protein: CAWSVSRNTIYF.